This T cell receptor beta chain was observed in a study of CD8+CD57+ T cells in acquired aplastic anemia. At the level of the study: An average of roughly 2.9 ug of DNA was obtained from sorted CD4+ and CD8+ cells.

TCR beta VDJ and CDR3 profiles were obtained from a genomic DNA template. One entry per CDR3 protein results from TCRdb running MiXCR on the reads. The sample consists of around 430,000 distinct CDR3 sequences, less than 35% of them appearing once. A word on this clonotype: Its antigen is as yet unknown.

It was patients with CD8+CD57+ cell expansion by flow cytometry who were chosen for sequencing. Everyone among the patients had severe acquired aplastic anemia. No therapy had been given to the patients at the time of blood sampling. Regarding the study as a whole: The number of CD8+ CDR3 sequences shared by patients and controls was under 35.

There are 14 residues in the CDR3. V shed 4 bases and J shed 7 bases, with 14 bases lying between them. Germline CDR1 LGHDT, CDR2 YNNKEL (reference sequence). Sequenced material: sorted CD4+, CD8+, or CD8+CD57+ T cells (not recorded which) from PBMCs. This receptor was identified in a human donor with aplastic anemia. The chain uses TRBV3-1 and TRBJ2-1, with D tentatively TRBD1 (6 bases). CDR3 in DNA: TGTGCCAGCAGCCTTTGGCGAGGGGGTAATGAGCAGTTCTTC. Translating it yields CASSLWRGGNEQFF.